This T cell receptor beta chain was documented in a study of cytomegalovirus exposure and HLA in healthy donors. V lost 3 bases, J lost 4 bases, and 5 bases stayed unmatched. Germline V lookup: CDR1 MNHEY, CDR2 SMNVEV (reference sequence). The CDR3 is 15 residues long. The PCR used 60 Vbeta and 13 Jbeta primers. This table comes from immunoSEQ multiplex PCR, and its TCRdb copy is limited to in-frame clones, with some not included. This sample has some 100,000 clones; approximately 84% occur once, and the top ten carry approximately 2.3%. The sequenced material came from PBMCs. The chain joins TRBV27 to TRBJ2-7, with 11 bases fitting TRBD2. The receptor was derived from a man in his late teens or twenties in good health and CMV-seronegative. CDR3 in DNA: TGTGCCAGCAGTTTGTCGACTAGCGGGAAATACGAGCAGTACTTC. It is translated as CASSLSTSGKYEQYF.